This T cell receptor beta chain was recorded in a study of blood T cell repertoires in COVID-19 (dated by TCRdb to the early 2020s). In terms of the full investigation: Collaborator samples came from the United States, Italy and Spain and covered acute and convalescent phases of COVID-19. The prospective study material was composed of cDNA or gDNA derived from T cells, B-cell-depleted T cells, or PBMCs. Subjects who had been exposed to COVID-19, were actively infected with it, or had recovered from it provided the deeply sampled blood TCRbeta repertoires that made up the dataset. A freely available public database, intended as a resource for researchers studying the immune response to SARS-CoV-2, is where the repertoires were released. Samples came from the ongoing ImmuneRACE study (first 160 participants) plus 1,254 subjects from 6 global collaborators. Sample metadata almost always included a de-identified subject ID, COVID-19 status, age in years and sex. HLA class I and class II types, where available, came from metadata supplied by the sample provider rather than from assay-based typing. General findings and caveats noted by the study authors: Clinical and demographic metadata were provided uncurated, with the amount varying by source and participant.

The table lists this clone with a count of one. Its antigen specificity is not known. No qualities accompany the bases; no much larger clone lies one base away. Participants in the prospective study were enrolled through a virtual design, were aged roughly 18 to 100 years, and lived in 24 United States geographic areas. In the prospective study, participants were assigned to cohorts based on the clinical history participants reported in a screening survey and a study questionnaire. ImmuneRACE Cohort 3 recovered participants were defined by two consecutive negative NP/OP PCR tests, healthcare professional clearance, or symptom resolution. Mobile phlebotomists in the prospective study collected whole blood, serum and a nasopharyngeal or oropharyngeal swab from every participant. Additional blood draws and questionnaires over an approximately two-month period could optionally be provided by prospective study participants. Blood samples from the prospective study were shipped frozen or at room temperature prior to DNA extraction.

Relative to germline, V is missing 4 bases and J is missing 2 bases, with 5 bases of the junction outside any gene match. Spanning cysteine to phenylalanine, the CDR3 consists of 16 amino acids. Only the CDR3 part of the read is kept: 48 bases, read in frame from the first base. The germline V gene provides CDR1 KGHSH and CDR2 LQKENI. The immunoSEQ Assay, a bias-controlled multiplex PCR, was used to amplify TCRbeta CDR3 regions from genomic DNA. On the study's bioinformatics: Nucleated cell counts per sample were estimated from amplification of reference gene primers within the assay. To quantify the absolute abundance of each unique TCRbeta CDR3 rearrangement, sequence reads were collapsed and filtered. For each sample, productive Simpson clonality was calculated by taking the square root of Simpson's diversity index across productive rearrangements. Drawn from immuneACCESS, this table holds only the in-frame rearrangements with V and J called that TCRdb kept. Clones are partly lost; checked studies trace under half to an unresolved V gene and leave the rest unexplained. V, J and clone size are those of that table, while D and trimming were read from the DNA. The sample records about 480,000 clones, roughly 90% of which are singletons. The ten largest make up roughly 1.9% of the sample.

The clonotype was recovered from a woman in her thirties or forties who had recovered from COVID-19. The V and J segments used are TRBV18 and TRBJ2-6; the junction holds 7 bases that match TRBD2. The sample was PBMCs or T cells enriched from blood (not recorded which). The DNA sequence reads TGTGCCAGCTCACAATCGGGAGGTGCTGGGGCCAACGTCCTGACTTTC. Its protein is CASSQSGGAGANVLTF.